This T cell receptor (beta chain) was obtained from a study of cytomegalovirus exposure and HLA in healthy donors. Study-wide findings and caveats: Later analysis identified several of the most significant clusters that appeared linked to common viral pathogens. The study found most TCR sequences rare, yet found some public TCRs in many donors. For most subjects, TCR beta sequences were reported to predict HLA-A and HLA-B alleles with accuracy. Judged likely to be a sequencing artifact was a cluster of highly shared sequence variants.

In regard to this clone: What it binds is not known.

The germline V gene has CDR1 SGHTA and CDR2 FQGNSA. V lost 4 bases, J lost 0 bases, and 13 bases lay in between. The CDR3 loop spans 15 amino acids. Primers: 60 Vbeta forward and 13 Jbeta reverse. Produced via immunoSEQ multiplex PCR; TCRdb's table is partial and in-frame only. The sample lists 200,000 to 250,000 clones, about three quarters occurring once. Input material: PBMCs. The V and J genes are TRBV7-2 and TRBJ2-7, with D tentatively TRBD2 (6 bases). The clonotype originates from a man aged 18 to 35 in good health and CMV-seronegative. CDR3 loop: CASSSFSGSSYEQYF. CDR3 sequence (DNA): TGTGCCAGCAGCTCGTTTAGCGGTTCCTCCTACGAGCAGTACTTC. The full variable domain, in which reference TRBV7-2 and TRBJ2-7 provide the parts outside the CDR3, is GAGVSQSPSNKVTEKGKDVELRCDPISGHTALYWYRQSLGQGLEFLIYFQGNSAPDKSGLPSDRFSAERTGGSVSTLTIQRTQQEDSAVYLCASSSFSGSSYEQYFGPGTRLTVT.